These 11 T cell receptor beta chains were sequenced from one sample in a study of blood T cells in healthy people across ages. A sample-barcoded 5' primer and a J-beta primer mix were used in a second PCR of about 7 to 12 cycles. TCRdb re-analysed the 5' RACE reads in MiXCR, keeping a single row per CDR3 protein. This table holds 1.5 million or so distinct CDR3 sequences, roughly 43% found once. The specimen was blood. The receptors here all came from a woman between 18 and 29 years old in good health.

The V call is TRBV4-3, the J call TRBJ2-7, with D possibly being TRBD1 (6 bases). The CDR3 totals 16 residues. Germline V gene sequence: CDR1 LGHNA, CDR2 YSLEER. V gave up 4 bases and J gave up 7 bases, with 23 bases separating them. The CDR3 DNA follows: TGCGCCAGCAGCCGAGTCACCGGGACATTGGGTCTGGAGCAGTACTTC. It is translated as CASSRVTGTLGLEQYF.

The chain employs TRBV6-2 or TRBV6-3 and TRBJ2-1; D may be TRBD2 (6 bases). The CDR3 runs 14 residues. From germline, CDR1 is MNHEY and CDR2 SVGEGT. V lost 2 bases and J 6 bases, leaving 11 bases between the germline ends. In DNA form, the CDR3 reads TGTGCCAGCAGTTACGTCGGGGGTAGCAATGAGCAGTTCTTC. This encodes CASSYVGGSNEQFF.

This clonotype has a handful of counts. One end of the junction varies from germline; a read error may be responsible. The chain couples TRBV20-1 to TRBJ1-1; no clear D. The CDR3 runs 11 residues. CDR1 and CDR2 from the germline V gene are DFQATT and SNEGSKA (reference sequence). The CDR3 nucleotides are TGCAGTGCCAGAGGGCCTTCGGGAGCTTTCTTT. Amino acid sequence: CSARGPSGAFF.

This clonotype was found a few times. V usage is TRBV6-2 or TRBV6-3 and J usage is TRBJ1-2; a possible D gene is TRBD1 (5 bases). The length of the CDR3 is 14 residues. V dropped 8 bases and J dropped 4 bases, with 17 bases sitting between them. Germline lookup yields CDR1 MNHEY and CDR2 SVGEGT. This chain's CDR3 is CASARGTGTYGYTF. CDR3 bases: TGTGCCAGCGCACGGGGGACCGGTACCTATGGCTACACCTTC.

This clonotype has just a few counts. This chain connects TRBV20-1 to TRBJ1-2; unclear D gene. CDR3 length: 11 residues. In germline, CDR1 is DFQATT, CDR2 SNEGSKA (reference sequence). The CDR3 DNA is TGCAGGGTCCTCTTTAGTGATGGCTACACCTTC. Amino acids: CRVLFSDGYTF.

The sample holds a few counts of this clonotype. The CDR3: CASSQVWDRYGYTF. CDR3 nucleotide sequence: TGCGCCAGCAGCCAAGTGTGGGACCGCTATGGCTACACCTTC. This rearrangement joins TRBV4-1 to TRBJ1-2, with a tentative D call TRBD1 (5 bases). The CDR3 extends over 14 amino acids. In germline, CDR1 is MGHRA, CDR2 YSYEKL. V dropped 1 base and J dropped 4 bases, with 10 bases sitting between them.

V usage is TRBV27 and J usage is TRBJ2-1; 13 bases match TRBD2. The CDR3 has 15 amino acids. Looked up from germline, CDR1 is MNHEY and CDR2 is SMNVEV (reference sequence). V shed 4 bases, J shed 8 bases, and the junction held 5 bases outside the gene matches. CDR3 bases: TGTGCCAGCAGTTCGGGACTAGCGGGACTCGATGAGCAGTTCTTC. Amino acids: CASSSGLAGLDEQFF.

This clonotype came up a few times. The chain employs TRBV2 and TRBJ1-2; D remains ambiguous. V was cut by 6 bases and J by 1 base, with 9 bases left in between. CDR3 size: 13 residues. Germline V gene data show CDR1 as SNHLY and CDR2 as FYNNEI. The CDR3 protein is CASRQALNYGYTF. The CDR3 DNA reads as TGTGCCAGCAGACAAGCTCTTAACTATGGCTACACCTTC.

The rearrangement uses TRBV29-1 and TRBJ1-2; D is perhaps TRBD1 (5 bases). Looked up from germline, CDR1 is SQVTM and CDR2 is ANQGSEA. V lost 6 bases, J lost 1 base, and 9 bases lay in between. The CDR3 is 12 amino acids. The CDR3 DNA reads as TGCAGCGTCCTGACAGATAACTATGGCTACACCTTC. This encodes CSVLTDNYGYTF.

The CDR3 DNA sequence: TGTGCCAGCAGTCCCCAGGTCCTACATAACTCAAAAAACATTCAGTACTTC. Encoded protein: CASSPQVLHNSKNIQYF. The gene calls are TRBV6-6 and TRBJ2-4; D is ambiguous. This CDR3 comprises 17 residues. In germline, CDR1 is MNHNY, CDR2 SVGAGI (reference sequence). V lost 5 bases, J lost 4 bases, and 21 bases lay in between.

The chain's CDR3 is CASSLAAWSNEQFF. The CDR3, as DNA: TGTGCCAGCAGCTTAGCGGCGTGGTCCAATGAGCAGTTCTTC. This sequence joins TRBV11-3 and TRBJ2-1; D ambiguous. Germline V gene data show CDR1 as SGHNT and CDR2 as YENEEA. This CDR3 is built from 14 residues. V was clipped by 1 base and J by 6 bases, with 10 bases between them.